This T cell receptor beta chain was observed in a study of Ad26.COV2.S vaccination and SARS-CoV-2 variants. Study results and caveats: Breadth, reportedly substantial, characterized the spike-specific CD8+ and CD4+ T cell responses after vaccination. Measurements of TCR breadth and depth may have given underestimates of the total T cell responses.

The CDR3 contains 15 residues. The trim removed 2 bases at V and 3 bases at J, leaving 5 bases unmatched. Germline-derived CDR1 and CDR2 are SGHKS and YYEKEE (reference sequence). As to this clone: What it binds is unknown.

Treatment: about 20 received Ad26.COV2.S at low or high dose, single or two shots; several received placebo; per-sample allocation not given. Specimens were obtained on day 63 following the first vaccine or placebo injection. An 18-55-year-old adult in Boston served as donor. An Ad26 vector that expressed Wuhan-strain SARS-CoV-2 spike constituted the vaccine. Using immunoSEQ multiplex PCR, the repertoire was profiled, and TCRdb retains in-frame clones only, with some absent. The table has approximately 410,000 clones, approximately 87% seen once. The chain employs TRBV5-5 and TRBJ2-7, with TRBD1 matching over 10 bases. The source material was peripheral blood, sampled in a trial of Ad26.COV2.S vaccine versus placebo. This receptor was taken from a person aged 18-60 years who received the Ad26.COV2.S COVID-19 vaccine or a placebo. CDR3 in amino acids: CASSFGTGDIYEQYF. The CDR3 DNA is TGTGCCAGCAGCTTCGGGACAGGGGATATCTACGAGCAGTACTTC.